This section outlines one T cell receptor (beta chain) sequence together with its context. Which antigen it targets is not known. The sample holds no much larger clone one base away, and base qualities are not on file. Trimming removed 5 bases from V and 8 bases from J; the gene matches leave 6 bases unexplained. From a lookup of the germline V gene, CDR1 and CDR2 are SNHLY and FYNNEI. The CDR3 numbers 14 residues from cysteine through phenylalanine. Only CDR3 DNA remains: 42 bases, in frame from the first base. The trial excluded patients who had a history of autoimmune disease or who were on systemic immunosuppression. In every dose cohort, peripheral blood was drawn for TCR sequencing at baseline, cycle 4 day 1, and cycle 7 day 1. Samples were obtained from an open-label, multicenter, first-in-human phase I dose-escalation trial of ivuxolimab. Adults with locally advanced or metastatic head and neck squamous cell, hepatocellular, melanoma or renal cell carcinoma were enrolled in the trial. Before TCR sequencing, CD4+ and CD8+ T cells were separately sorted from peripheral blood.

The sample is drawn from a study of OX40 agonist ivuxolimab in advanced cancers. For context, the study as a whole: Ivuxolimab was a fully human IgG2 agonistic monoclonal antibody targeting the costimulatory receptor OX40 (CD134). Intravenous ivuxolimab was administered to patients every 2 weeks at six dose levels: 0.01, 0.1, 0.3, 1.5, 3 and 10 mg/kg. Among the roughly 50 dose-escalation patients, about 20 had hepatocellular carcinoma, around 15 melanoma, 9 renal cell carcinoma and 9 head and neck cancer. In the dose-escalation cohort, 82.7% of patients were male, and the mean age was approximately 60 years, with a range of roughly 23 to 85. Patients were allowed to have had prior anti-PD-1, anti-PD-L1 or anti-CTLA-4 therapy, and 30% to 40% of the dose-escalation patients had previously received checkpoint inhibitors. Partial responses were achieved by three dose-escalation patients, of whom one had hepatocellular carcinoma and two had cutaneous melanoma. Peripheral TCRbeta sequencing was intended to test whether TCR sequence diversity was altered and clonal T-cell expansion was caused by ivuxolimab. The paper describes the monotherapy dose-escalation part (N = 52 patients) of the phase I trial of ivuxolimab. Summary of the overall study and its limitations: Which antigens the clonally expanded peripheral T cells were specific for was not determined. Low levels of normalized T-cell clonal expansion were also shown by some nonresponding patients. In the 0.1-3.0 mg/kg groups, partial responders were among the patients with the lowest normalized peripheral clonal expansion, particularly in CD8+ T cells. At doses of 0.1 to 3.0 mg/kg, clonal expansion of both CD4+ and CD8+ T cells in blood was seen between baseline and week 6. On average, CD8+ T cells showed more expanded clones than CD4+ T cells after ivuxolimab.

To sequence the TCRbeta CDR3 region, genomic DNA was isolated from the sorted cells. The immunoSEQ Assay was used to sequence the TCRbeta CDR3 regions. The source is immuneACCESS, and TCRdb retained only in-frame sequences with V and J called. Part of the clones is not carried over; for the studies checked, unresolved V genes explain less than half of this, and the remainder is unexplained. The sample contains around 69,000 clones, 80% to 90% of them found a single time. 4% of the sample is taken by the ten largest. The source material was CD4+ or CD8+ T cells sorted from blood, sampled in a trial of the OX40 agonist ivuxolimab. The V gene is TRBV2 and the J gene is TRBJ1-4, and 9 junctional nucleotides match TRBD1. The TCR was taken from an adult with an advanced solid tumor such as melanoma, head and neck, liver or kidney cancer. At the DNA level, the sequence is TGTGCCAGCAGTACCGGGACAGGGAGGGAAAAACTGTTTTTT. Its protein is CASSTGTGREKLFF.